This passage covers 25 T cell receptor beta chains from one sample sequenced in a study of blood T cell repertoires in COVID-19. Only in-frame clones appear in the TCRdb table, and some are missing; sequencing was by immunoSEQ multiplex PCR. The profile covers 410,000 or so clones, with approximately 91% appearing a single time and around 1.5% taken by the ten largest. The sample taken for sequencing was peripheral blood. The receptors derive from a woman in her thirties or forties with COVID-19, enrolled during active disease.

CDR3 amino acids: CAWSPGAGPNYGYTF. The CDR3 coding sequence is TGTGCCTGGAGTCCCGGGGCGGGACCTAACTATGGCTACACCTTC. The chain uses TRBV30 and TRBJ1-2; D might be TRBD1 (5 bases). Germline CDR1 GTSNPN, CDR2 SVGIG (reference sequence). This CDR3 has 15 amino acids. Trimming took off 2 bases at V and 0 bases at J, with 13 bases between the two ends.

Only a few counts were recorded for this clone. The chain is built from TRBV4-1 and TRBJ1-1, with D tentatively TRBD1 (5 bases). The CDR3 sequence is 16 residues long. Trimming stripped 3 bases from V and 0 bases from J, with 14 bases between. Germline V gene sequence: CDR1 MGHRA, CDR2 YSYEKL. This CDR3 reads CASSHPDSAMNTEAFF. As DNA, the CDR3 is TGCGCCAGCAGCCATCCCGACAGCGCTATGAACACTGAAGCTTTCTTT.

The chain carries TRBV2 and TRBJ2-7; TRBD2 aligns across 7 bases. V trimming: 6 bases; J trimming: 5 bases; junction bases outside the gene matches: 7. Per germline, CDR1 SNHLY and CDR2 FYNNEI. The CDR3 extends over 13 amino acids. This CDR3 reads CASRFAGENEQYF. As DNA, the CDR3 is TGTGCCAGCAGGTTCGCGGGAGAAAACGAGCAGTACTTC. The full variable domain, completed using reference TRBV2 and TRBJ2-7, is EPEVTQTPSHQVTQMGQEVILRCVPISNHLYFYWYRQILGQKVEFLVSFYNNEISEKSEIFDDQFSVERPDGSNFTLKIRSTKLEDSAMYFCASRFAGENEQYFGPGTRLTVT.

The rearrangement joins TRBV12-5 to TRBJ1-1; a weak D match, TRBD1 (5 bases). V was pared by 6 bases and J by 1 base, with 12 bases between. CDR3 size: 14 residues. Germline CDR1 and CDR2: LGHNT and FRNRAP. The CDR3 DNA follows: TGTGCTAGTGGCCCCGGACACGAGAACACTGAAGCTTTCTTT. It is translated as CASGPGHENTEAFF.

The V gene is TRBV5-1, the J gene TRBJ1-2, with a weak D call TRBD1 (6 bases). CDR1 SGHRS and CDR2 YFSETQ come from the germline V gene. This CDR3 region has 13 residues. Trimming removed 0 bases at V and 8 bases at J, with 11 bases between. The CDR3 coding sequence is TGCGCCAGCAGCTTGGGACAGGAAGACGGCTACACCTTC. It codes for CASSLGQEDGYTF. Variable domain in full (rest from reference TRBV5-1 and TRBJ1-2): KAGVTQTPRYLIKTRGQQVTLSCSPISGHRSVSWYQQTPGQGLQFLFEYFSETQRNKGNFPGRFSGRQFSNSRSEMNVSTLELGDSALYLCASSLGQEDGYTFGSGTRLTVV.

V and J are TRBV5-1 and TRBJ1-4; weak D call: TRBD1 (6 bases). The CDR3 totals 14 residues. Germline-derived CDR1 and CDR2 are SGHRS and YFSETQ. The V gene lost 3 bases and the J gene lost 8 bases, with 14 bases spanning the gap. Written as DNA, the CDR3 is TGCGCCAGCAGCTCGCGCGGGGGGGCGGAAAAACTGTTTTTT. Translation: CASSSRGGAEKLFF.

V is TRBV27 and J is TRBJ2-3, with D uncertain. This CDR3 has 11 residues. V lost 3 bases and J 4 bases, leaving 2 bases between the germline ends. CDR1 is MNHEY and CDR2 is SMNVEV in the germline V gene (reference sequence). For the CDR3, the DNA is TGTGCCAGCAGTTTCGCAGATACGCAGTATTTT. This sequence encodes CASSFADTQYF.

On this clone itself: The junction departs from germline at one end; a sequencing error may be responsible. V usage is TRBV27 and J usage is TRBJ2-7, with 7 bases fitting TRBD1. Germline V gene sequence: CDR1 MNHEY, CDR2 SMNVEV (reference sequence). The CDR3 has 13 amino acids. CDR3 coding DNA: TGTGCCAGCAGTTTTGACAGGGTGGGGTACTTGAGCTTC. Encoded protein: CASSFDRVGYLSF.

As regards this clone: Sequence at one end of the junction differs from germline and may be a read error. V usage is TRBV6-6 and J usage is TRBJ2-5, with D uncertain. This CDR3 has 11 amino acids. CDR1 MNHNY and CDR2 SVGAGI come from the germline V gene (reference sequence). CDR3 sequence: CASSHGWRKDF. The CDR3 coding sequence is TGTGCCAGCAGCCACGGGTGGCGTAAGGACTTC.

The chain couples TRBV14 to TRBJ2-1; possible D gene TRBD2, 6 bases. V shed 1 base and J shed 9 bases, with 10 bases lying between them. Per the germline V gene, CDR1 is SGHDN and CDR2 is FVKESK. The CDR3 sequence is 13 residues long. CDR3 nucleotide sequence: TGTGCCAGCAGCCAAGCTCGAGCGGGTGAGCAGTTCTTC. Encoded protein: CASSQARAGEQFF.

The chain joins TRBV5-1 to TRBJ1-1, with TRBD1 as a possible D gene (6 bases). The CDR3 loop spans 15 amino acids. Trimming removed 4 bases at V and 0 bases at J, with 13 bases between. In germline, CDR1 is SGHRS, CDR2 YFSETQ. CDR3 DNA: TGCGCCAGCAGCCGGGACACCTCCGTGAACACTGAAGCTTTCTTT. Its translation: CASSRDTSVNTEAFF.

The V and J genes are TRBV6-2 or TRBV6-3 and TRBJ2-5; 8 nucleotides match TRBD2. The CDR3 runs to 16 residues. Germline values: CDR1 MNHEY, CDR2 SVGEGT. The ends lost 2 bases at V and 1 base at J; junction bases unmatched: 6. CDR3 region: CASSYPIGGGQETQYF. The CDR3 DNA follows: TGTGCCAGCAGTTACCCGATCGGGGGGGGCCAAGAGACCCAGTACTTC.

The J gene is TRBJ2-7, the V gene TRBV6-5; no reliable D call. Trimming took 11 bases from V and 3 from J, leaving 11 bases between them. This CDR3 has 11 residues. Per germline, CDR1 MNHEY and CDR2 SVGAGI. The CDR3 sequence is CASRFNYEQYF. CDR3 nucleotide sequence: TGTGCCTCCCGGTTCAACTACGAGCAGTACTTC.

The V call is TRBV5-1, the J call TRBJ2-7; D is possibly TRBD1 (6 bases). The germline V and J ends were trimmed by 4 bases and 0 bases, with 8 bases remaining between them. Germline V gene data show CDR1 as SGHRS and CDR2 as YFSETQ. The CDR3 length is 13 residues. CDR3 residues: CASSRDTSYEQYF. For the CDR3, the DNA is TGCGCCAGCAGCCGGGACACCTCCTACGAGCAGTACTTC.

This clone occurred a few times. This sequence joins TRBV11-2 and TRBJ1-4; tentatively, D is TRBD1 (5 bases). From germline, CDR1 is SGHAT and CDR2 FQNNGV. The CDR3 has 15 residues. The V gene lost 3 bases and the J gene lost 5 bases, with 13 bases spanning the gap. CDR3 in DNA: TGTGCCAGCAGCTTGCAGGGTTCGCAGAATGAAAAACTGTTTTTT. This gives the protein CASSLQGSQNEKLFF.

V gene TRBV19 combines with J gene TRBJ1-4, with D possibly TRBD1 on 6 matching bases. The V gene's germline CDR1 is LNHDA and CDR2 SQIVND (reference sequence). The CDR3 extends over 16 amino acids. V was pared by 0 bases and J by 8 bases, with 16 bases between. CDR3 sequence reads: CASSIDANRVWEKLFF. CDR3 sequence (DNA): TGTGCCAGTAGTATAGATGCGAACAGGGTGTGGGAAAAACTGTTTTTT.

The gene calls are TRBV21-1 and TRBJ2-1; the table's D call, TRBD2, has no DNA check behind it. TRBV21-1 has pseudogene status. CDR3 length: 17 amino acids. CDR3 DNA sequence: TGTGCCAGCAGCAAACCCAGAGGGCCGGGGGCCTACAATGAGCAGTTCTTC. It encodes CASSKPRGPGAYNEQFF.

V usage is TRBV7-9 and J usage is TRBJ2-1, with 8 positions matching TRBD2. The CDR3 runs 16 residues. Germline CDR1 is SEHNR and CDR2 is FQNEAQ (reference sequence). The trim removed 4 bases at V and 8 bases at J, leaving 13 bases unmatched. CDR3 sequence reads: CASSSPERGQWHEQFF. CDR3 DNA: TGTGCCAGCAGCTCCCCGGAGCGGGGGCAATGGCATGAGCAGTTCTTC.

The J gene is TRBJ2-3, the V gene TRBV30; no clear D. CDR1 and CDR2 (germline): GTSNPN, SVGIG (reference sequence). V lost 0 bases to trimming and J lost 8 bases, with 18 bases between them. The CDR3 length is 15 residues. CDR3 nucleotide sequence: TGTGCCTGGAGTGTACCGCACTTTACCTCCCGTACGCAGTATTTT. As protein: CAWSVPHFTSRTQYF.

This clone was counted a few times. Other DNA sequences in the sample encode the same CDR3. The chain couples TRBV7-2 to TRBJ1-1, with TRBD1 identical over 9 bases. V lost 5 bases to trimming and J lost 5 bases; unmatched junction nucleotides: 6. Germline V gene lookup returns CDR1 SGHTA and CDR2 FQGNSA. The CDR3 runs to 14 residues. The CDR3 DNA follows: TGTGCCAGCAGCCTACAGGGGGCGCCTACTGAAGCTTTCTTT. Protein product: CASSLQGAPTEAFF. The entire variable domain, with the rest obtained from reference TRBV7-2 and TRBJ1-1, is as follows: GAGVSQSPSNKVTEKGKDVELRCDPISGHTALYWYRQSLGQGLEFLIYFQGNSAPDKSGLPSDRFSAERTGGSVSTLTIQRTQQEDSAVYLCASSLQGAPTEAFFGQGTRLTVV.

This sequence joins TRBV7-9 and TRBJ1-4, with 8 nucleotides matching TRBD1. V dropped 5 bases and J dropped 5; count of bases not matched to a gene: 7. CDR1 and CDR2 from the germline V gene are SEHNR and FQNEAQ (reference sequence). CDR3 length: 15 amino acids. CDR3 in amino acids: CASSKDRGGNEKLFF. The DNA of the CDR3 is TGTGCCAGCAGCAAAGACAGGGGTGGGAATGAAAAACTGTTTTTT.

V is TRBV5-4 and J is TRBJ2-5; D is unresolved. The germline gives CDR1 SGHNT, CDR2 YYREEE (reference sequence). V was shortened by 5 bases and J by 2 bases, with 10 bases between the two germline ends. This CDR3 has 13 amino acids. CDR3 sequence (DNA): TGTGCCAGCAGAACCGTGGAGCAAGAGACCCAGTACTTC. This sequence encodes CASRTVEQETQYF. Full variable domain (rest looked up from reference TRBV5-4 and TRBJ2-5): ETGVTQSPTHLIKTRGQQVTLRCSSQSGHNTVSWYQQALGQGPQFIFQYYREEENGRGNFPPRFSGLQFPNYSSELNVNALELDDSALYLCASRTVEQETQYFGPGTRLLVL.

The chain has TRBV6-6 and TRBJ1-4, with TRBD1 matching 8 bases. With V trimmed by 6 bases and J by 6 bases, 12 bases remained unmatched. The CDR3 runs 16 residues. Germline assignment: CDR1 MNHNY and CDR2 SVGAGI (reference sequence). As DNA, the CDR3 is TGTGCCAGCAGCCCCCGGACAGGGAGAAACGATGAAAAACTGTTTTTT. This translates into CASSPRTGRNDEKLFF.

This rearrangement joins TRBV6-5 to TRBJ1-1, with 7 bases aligning to TRBD1. The germline gives CDR1 MNHEY, CDR2 SVGAGI. V lost 2 bases, J lost 4 bases, and 4 bases stayed unmatched. The CDR3 has 14 residues. The DNA of the CDR3 is TGTGCCAGCAGTTACGGACAGGTTGCCACTGAAGCTTTCTTT. It specifies CASSYGQVATEAFF.

The rearrangement uses TRBV3-1 (or the pseudogene TRBV3-2) and TRBJ1-4; D is perhaps TRBD1 (6 bases). The CDR3 loop spans 15 amino acids. With 3 bases removed from V and 7 bases from J, the gap between germline ends came to 15 bases. Germline V gene data show CDR1 as LGHDT and CDR2 as YNNKEL (reference sequence). CDR3 region: CASSHYREGGEKLFF. As DNA, the CDR3 is TGTGCCAGCAGCCACTACAGGGAGGGGGGTGAAAAACTGTTTTTT.